These T cell receptor beta chains were read from a single sample in a study of cytomegalovirus exposure and HLA in healthy donors. Sequenced by immunoSEQ multiplex PCR; TCRdb stores in-frame clones only, minus some. This sample has some 130,000 clones, with 89% found just once. The sample consisted of PBMCs. These receptors were collected from a woman younger than 35 in good health and CMV-seronegative. The CDR3 runs from the conserved cysteine through the conserved F or W. The order of the fields is J gene, V gene, clone size, CDR3 length, D gene, CDR3 protein, CDR3 DNA. D genes are given only for firm matches. Clone size is shown for a subset of rows, as once, few, many or a class of expanded clone.

>TRBJ2-7|TRBV28|NA|12|NA
CASSPRSYEQYF
TGTGCCAGCAGTCCCCGGTCGTACGAGCAGTACTTC
>TRBJ1-4|TRBV5-1|NA|13|NA
CASRSATNEKLFF
TGCGCCAGCAGGAGTGCAACTAATGAAAAACTGTTTTTT
>TRBJ2-3|TRBV21-1|NA|16|NA
CASSKGTSGDEDTQYF
TGTGCCAGCAGCAAAGGGACTAGCGGGGACGAAGATACGCAGTATTTT
>TRBJ2-2|TRBV7-3|NA|18|NA
CASSSTGTQDIHTGELFF
TGTGCCAGCAGCTCAACAGGGACTCAAGATATCCACACCGGGGAGCTGTTTTTT
>TRBJ1-3|TRBV13|NA|14|TRBD1
CASSQTGGGNTIYF
TGTGCCAGCAGCCAGACAGGGGGCGGAAACACCATATATTTT
>TRBJ1-1|TRBV19|NA|14|TRBD1
CASSTWDRGSEAFF
TGTGCCAGTAGTACCTGGGACAGGGGCTCTGAAGCTTTCTTT
>TRBJ2-3|TRBV29-1|NA|14|TRBD2
CSVPGLGSTDTQYF
TGCAGCGTGCCGGGACTAGGGAGCACAGATACGCAGTATTTT
>TRBJ1-1|TRBV6-5|NA|15|TRBD1
CASSHPGTGVTEAFF
TGTGCCAGCAGTCACCCTGGGACAGGGGTGACTGAAGCTTTCTTT
>TRBJ1-2|TRBV29-1|NA|11|NA
CSVGGDYGYTF
TGCAGCGTTGGGGGGGACTATGGCTACACCTTC
>TRBJ1-2|TRBV7-9|NA|16|TRBD1
CASSLDRTGSPSSYTF
TGTGCCAGCAGCTTAGATAGGACAGGATCGCCTTCAAGCTACACCTTC
>TRBJ2-7|TRBV5-1|few|15|TRBD2
CASSPPSGGAGEQYF
TGCGCCAGCAGCCCACCTAGCGGGGGGGCGGGGGAGCAGTACTTC
>TRBJ2-5|TRBV19|many|16|TRBD2
CASSPQEAGAKETQYF
TGTGCCAGTAGTCCACAAGAAGCGGGGGCGAAAGAGACCCAGTACTTC
>TRBJ1-1|TRBV6-5|NA|15|TRBD1
CASSWTGGVNTEAFF
TGTGCCAGCAGCTGGACAGGGGGCGTGAACACTGAAGCTTTCTTT
>TRBJ2-7|TRBV6-1|NA|14|TRBD1
CASSEKQGADEQYF
TGTGCCAGCAGTGAAAAACAGGGGGCGGACGAGCAGTACTTC
>TRBJ2-3|TRBV12-5|NA|17|TRBD2
CASGLGRPGLAADTQYF
TGTGCTAGTGGTTTGGGACGGCCGGGACTAGCGGCAGATACGCAGTATTTT
>TRBJ2-1|TRBV4-1|NA|16|TRBD1
CASSQGGTATVNEQFF
TGCGCCAGCAGCCAAGGGGGGACAGCGACGGTCAATGAGCAGTTCTTC
>TRBJ2-2|TRBV29-1|NA|13|TRBD1
CSVGTGNTGELFF
TGCAGCGTGGGGACAGGGAACACCGGGGAGCTGTTTTTT
>TRBJ1-4|TRBV9|NA|18|TRBD1
CASSTGTGRTPTNEKLFF
TGTGCCAGCAGCACTGGGACAGGGCGAACCCCAACTAATGAAAAACTGTTTTTT
>TRBJ2-5|TRBV11-2|NA|14|TRBD2
CASSLGLAQETQYF
TGTGCCAGCAGTTTAGGACTAGCGCAAGAGACCCAGTACTTC
>TRBJ1-1|TRBV7-8|NA|14|TRBD1
CASSFPGGSTEAFF
TGTGCCAGCAGCTTCCCAGGGGGGTCCACTGAAGCTTTCTTT
>TRBJ2-2|TRBV5-1|once|14|NA
CASSLRQNTGELFF
TGCGCCAGCAGCTTACGACAGAACACCGGGGAGCTGTTTTTT
>TRBJ2-2|TRBV5-1|NA|15|TRBD2
CASSLSDLSGGELFF
TGCGCCAGCAGCTTGTCGGATCTTAGCGGGGGGGAGCTGTTTTTT
>TRBJ2-1|TRBV5-1|NA|16|TRBD2
CASGLAGSYSYNEQFF
TGCGCCAGCGGGCTAGCGGGCTCCTACTCCTACAATGAGCAGTTCTTC
>TRBJ2-7|TRBV6-5|NA|14|TRBD1
CASSPAGGDYEQYF
TGTGCCAGCTCCCCGGCAGGGGGTGACTACGAGCAGTACTTC
>TRBJ2-7|TRBV6-1|NA|13|TRBD1
CASQGARQGEQYF
TGTGCCAGTCAGGGGGCGAGACAGGGCGAGCAGTACTTC
>TRBJ1-2|TRBV5-1|NA|13|NA
CASSPNGGDGYTF
TGCGCCAGCAGCCCGAACGGGGGAGATGGCTACACCTTC
>TRBJ2-3|TRBV5-8|once|17|NA
CASSLGDSVLGTDTQYF
TGTGCCAGCAGCTTGGGGGACTCGGTACTGGGCACAGATACGCAGTATTTT
>TRBJ1-6|TRBV2|NA|16|TRBD1
CASRRDRVAYNSPLHF
TGTGCCAGCAGGAGAGACAGGGTGGCCTATAATTCACCCCTCCACTTT
>TRBJ1-4|TRBV2|NA|14|NA
CASSDGESNEKLFF
TGTGCCAGCAGTGACGGGGAAAGTAATGAAAAACTGTTTTTT
>TRBJ1-2|TRBV10-3|NA|16|TRBD1
CATPRLGDSLNYGYTF
TGTGCCACGCCCCGGCTAGGGGACAGTCTAAACTATGGCTACACCTTC
>TRBJ2-5|TRBV2|once|14|TRBD2
CASSDPSGAGTQYF
TGTGCCAGCAGTGACCCTAGCGGGGCTGGGACCCAGTACTTC
>TRBJ2-5|TRBV15|NA|15|NA
CATSRDKGEQETQYF
TGTGCCACCAGCAGAGATAAGGGGGAACAAGAGACCCAGTACTTC
>TRBJ2-5|TRBV4-2|NA|15|TRBD2
CASSQDSLAGETQYF
TGTGCCAGCAGCCAAGATTCCCTAGCGGGAGAGACCCAGTACTTC
>TRBJ2-7|TRBV5-4|once|11|NA
CASSAGWEQYF
TGTGCCAGCAGTGCAGGTTGGGAGCAGTACTTC
>TRBJ1-5|TRBV6-1|NA|15|TRBD1
CASSDLSGGKQPQHF
TGTGCCAGCAGTGATTTGTCAGGGGGCAAGCAGCCCCAGCATTTT
>TRBJ2-1|TRBV6-5|NA|15|TRBD2
CASILAGDLYNEQFF
TGTGCCAGCATTTTAGCGGGGGACCTCTACAATGAGCAGTTCTTC
>TRBJ1-6|TRBV9|NA|14|NA
CASSVGGSSGSLHF
TGTGCCAGCAGCGTAGGGGGCTCTTCTGGGTCCCTCCACTTT
>TRBJ1-2|TRBV5-5|NA|16|TRBD1
CASSLRVQGSMNGYTF
TGTGCCAGCAGCTTGCGTGTACAGGGGAGTATGAATGGCTACACCTTC
>TRBJ1-2|TRBV4-2|NA|14|TRBD1
CASSPGQGGYGYTF
TGTGCCAGCAGCCCCGGACAGGGTGGCTATGGCTACACCTTC
>TRBJ2-2|TRBV6-5|NA|13|NA
CASSPGVSGELFF
TGTGCCAGCAGCCCCGGGGTGTCCGGGGAGCTGTTTTTT
>TRBJ1-1|TRBV5-1|NA|14|NA
CASRQGGTVTEAFF
TGCGCCAGCAGACAAGGCGGGACGGTTACTGAAGCTTTCTTT
>TRBJ2-7|TRBV2|NA|13|TRBD1
CAREGQGAGEQYF
TGTGCCAGGGAGGGACAGGGAGCGGGCGAGCAGTACTTC
>TRBJ2-7|TRBV5-6|NA|15|NA
CASSFLAANSGEQYF
TGTGCCAGCAGCTTTTTGGCGGCCAACTCGGGAGAGCAGTACTTC